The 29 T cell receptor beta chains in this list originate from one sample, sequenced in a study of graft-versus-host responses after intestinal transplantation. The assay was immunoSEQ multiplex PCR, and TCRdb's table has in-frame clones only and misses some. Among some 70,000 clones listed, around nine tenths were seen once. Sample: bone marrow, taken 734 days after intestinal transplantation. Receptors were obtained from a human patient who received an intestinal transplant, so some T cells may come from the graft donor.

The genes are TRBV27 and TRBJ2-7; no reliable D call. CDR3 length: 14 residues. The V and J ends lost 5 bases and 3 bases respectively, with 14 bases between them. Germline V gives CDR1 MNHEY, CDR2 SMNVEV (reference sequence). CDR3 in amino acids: CASSTSWDSYEQYF. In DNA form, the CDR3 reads TGTGCCAGCAGTACCTCCTGGGATAGCTACGAGCAGTACTTC.

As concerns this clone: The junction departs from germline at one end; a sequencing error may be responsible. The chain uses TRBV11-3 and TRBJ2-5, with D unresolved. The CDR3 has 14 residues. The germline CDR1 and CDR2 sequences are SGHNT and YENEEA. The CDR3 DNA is TGTGCCAGCAGCCTAGAAGGAACGGGTGGGACCCAGTACTTC. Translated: CASSLEGTGGTQYF.

The CDR3 bases are TGTGCCAGCAGCTTTTCCACAGGAGCTAATGAAAAACTGTTTTTT. This codes for CASSFSTGANEKLFF. The J gene is TRBJ1-4, the V gene TRBV5-4; a possible D gene is TRBD1 (5 bases). The CDR3 sequence is 15 residues long. The germline V gene encodes CDR1 SGHNT and CDR2 YYREEE (reference sequence). V was trimmed by 2 bases and J by 3 bases, leaving 11 bases between them.

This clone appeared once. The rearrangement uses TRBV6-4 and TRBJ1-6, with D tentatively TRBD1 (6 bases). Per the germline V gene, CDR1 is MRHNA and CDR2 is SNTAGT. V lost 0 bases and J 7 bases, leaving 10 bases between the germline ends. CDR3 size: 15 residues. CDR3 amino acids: CASSDSGQTNSPLHF. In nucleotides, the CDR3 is TGTGCCAGCAGTGACTCGGGACAAACCAATTCACCCCTCCACTTT.

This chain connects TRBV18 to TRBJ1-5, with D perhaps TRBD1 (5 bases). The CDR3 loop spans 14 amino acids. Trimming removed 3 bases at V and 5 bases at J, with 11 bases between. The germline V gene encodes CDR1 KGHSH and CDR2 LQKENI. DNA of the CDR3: TGTGCCAGCTCACCGAGGGGAGGCGATCAGCCCCAGCATTTT. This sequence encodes CASSPRGGDQPQHF.

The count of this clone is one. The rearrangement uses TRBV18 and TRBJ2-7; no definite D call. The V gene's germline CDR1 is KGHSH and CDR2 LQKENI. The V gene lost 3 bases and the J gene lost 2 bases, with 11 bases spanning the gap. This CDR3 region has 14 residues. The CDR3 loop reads CASSPSASTYEQYF. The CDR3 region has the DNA TGTGCCAGCTCACCCTCGGCGTCTACCTACGAGCAGTACTTC.

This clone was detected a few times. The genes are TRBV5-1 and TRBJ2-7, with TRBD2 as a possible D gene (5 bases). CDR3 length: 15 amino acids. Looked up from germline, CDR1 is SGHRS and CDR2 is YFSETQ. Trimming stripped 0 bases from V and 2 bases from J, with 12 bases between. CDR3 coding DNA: TGCGCCAGCAGCTTGGGTGAGGGAGCTGCCTACGAGCAGTACTTC. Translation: CASSLGEGAAYEQYF.

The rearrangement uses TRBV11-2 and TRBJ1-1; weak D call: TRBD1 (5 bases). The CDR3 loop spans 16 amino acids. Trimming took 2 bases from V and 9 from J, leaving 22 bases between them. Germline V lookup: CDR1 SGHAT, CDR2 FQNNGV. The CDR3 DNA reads TGTGCCAGCAGCTTAACAAGCGGAGCGGGGGAATGGAAAGCTTTCTTT. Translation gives CASSLTSGAGEWKAFF.

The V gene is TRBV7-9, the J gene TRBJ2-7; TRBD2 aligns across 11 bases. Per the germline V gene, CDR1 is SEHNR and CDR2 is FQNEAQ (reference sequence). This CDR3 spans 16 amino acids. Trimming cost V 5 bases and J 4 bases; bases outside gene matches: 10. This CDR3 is CASSQGAGLAAYEQYF. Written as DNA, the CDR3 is TGTGCCAGCAGCCAAGGGGCGGGACTAGCGGCATACGAGCAGTACTTC.

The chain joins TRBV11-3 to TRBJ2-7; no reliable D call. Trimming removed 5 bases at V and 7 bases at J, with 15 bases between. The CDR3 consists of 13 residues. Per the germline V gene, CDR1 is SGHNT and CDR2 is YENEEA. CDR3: CASSVYAGREQYF. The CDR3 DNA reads TGTGCCAGCAGCGTGTACGCCGGACGGGAGCAGTACTTC. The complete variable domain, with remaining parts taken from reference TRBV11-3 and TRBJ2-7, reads EAGVVQSPRYKIIEKKQPVAFWCNPISGHNTLYWYLQNLGQGPELLIRYENEEAVDDSQLPKDRFSAERLKGVDSTLKIQPAELGDSAVYLCASSVYAGREQYFGPGTRLTVT.

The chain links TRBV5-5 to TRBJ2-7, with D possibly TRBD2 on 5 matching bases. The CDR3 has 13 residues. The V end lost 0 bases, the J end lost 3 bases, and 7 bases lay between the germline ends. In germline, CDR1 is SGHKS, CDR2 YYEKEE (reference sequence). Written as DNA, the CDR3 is TGTGCCAGCAGCTTGGATCGGGACTACGAGCAGTACTTC. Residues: CASSLDRDYEQYF.

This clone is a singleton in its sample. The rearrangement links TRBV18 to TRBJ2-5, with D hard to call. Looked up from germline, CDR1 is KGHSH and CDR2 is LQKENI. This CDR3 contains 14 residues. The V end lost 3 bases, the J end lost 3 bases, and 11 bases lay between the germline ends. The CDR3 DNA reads TGTGCCAGCTCACCCGACTCCCCCGAAGAGACCCAGTACTTC. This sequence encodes CASSPDSPEETQYF.

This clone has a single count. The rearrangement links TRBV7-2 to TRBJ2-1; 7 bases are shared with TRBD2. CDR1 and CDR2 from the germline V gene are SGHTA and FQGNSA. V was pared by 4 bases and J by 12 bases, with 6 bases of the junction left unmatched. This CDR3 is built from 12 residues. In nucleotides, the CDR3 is TGTGCCAGCAGCTCGACTTGGGGGGGGCAGTTCTTC. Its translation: CASSSTWGGQFF.

The CDR3 DNA sequence: TGTGCCAGCAGCCCCGTAGCGGGAGGGCGGAAATACGAGCAGTACTTC. This sequence encodes CASSPVAGGRKYEQYF. This chain links TRBV14 with TRBJ2-7; 11 positions agree with TRBD2. The CDR3 runs 16 residues. Germline V gene sequence: CDR1 SGHDN, CDR2 FVKESK. J was trimmed by 4 bases and V by 4 bases; bases with no gene match: 9.

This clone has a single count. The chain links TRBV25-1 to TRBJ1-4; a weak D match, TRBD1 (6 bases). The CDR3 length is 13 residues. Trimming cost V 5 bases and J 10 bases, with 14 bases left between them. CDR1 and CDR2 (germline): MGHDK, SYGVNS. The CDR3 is CASSNEGGVKLFF. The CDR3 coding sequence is TGTGCCAGCAGTAATGAGGGGGGGGTAAAACTGTTTTTT.

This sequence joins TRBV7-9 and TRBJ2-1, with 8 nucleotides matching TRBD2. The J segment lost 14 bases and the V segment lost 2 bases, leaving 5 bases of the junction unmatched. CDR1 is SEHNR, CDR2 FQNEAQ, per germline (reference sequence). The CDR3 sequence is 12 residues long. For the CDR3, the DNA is TGTGCCAGCAGCTTAACGGCGGGGGGAAAGTTCTTC. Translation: CASSLTAGGKFF.

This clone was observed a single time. CDR3 sequence: CASSPTSGGETQYF. For the CDR3, the DNA is TGTGCCAGTAGTCCGACTAGCGGGGGTGAGACCCAGTACTTC. The V and J genes are TRBV19 and TRBJ2-5, with TRBD2 matching over 12 bases. Looked up from germline, CDR1 is LNHDA and CDR2 is SQIVND (reference sequence). The V segment lost 5 bases and the J segment 5 bases; nucleotides outside the gene matches: 3. The length of the CDR3 is 14 residues.

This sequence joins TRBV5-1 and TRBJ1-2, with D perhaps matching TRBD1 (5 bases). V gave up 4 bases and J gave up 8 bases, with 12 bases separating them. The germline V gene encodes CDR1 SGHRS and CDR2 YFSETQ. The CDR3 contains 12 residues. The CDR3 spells CASSQAGTGYTF. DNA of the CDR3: TGCGCCAGCAGCCAAGCCGGGACCGGCTACACCTTC.

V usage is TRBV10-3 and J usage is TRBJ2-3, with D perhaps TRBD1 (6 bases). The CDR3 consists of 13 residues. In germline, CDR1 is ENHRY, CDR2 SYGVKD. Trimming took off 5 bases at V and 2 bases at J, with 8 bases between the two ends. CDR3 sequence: CAISSGDTDTQYF. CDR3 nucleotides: TGTGCCATCAGTTCAGGGGACACAGATACGCAGTATTTT.

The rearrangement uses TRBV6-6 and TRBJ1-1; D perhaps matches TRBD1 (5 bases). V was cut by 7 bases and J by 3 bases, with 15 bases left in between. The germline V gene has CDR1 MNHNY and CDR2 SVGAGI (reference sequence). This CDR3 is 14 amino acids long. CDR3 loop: CASTPQDIYTEAFF. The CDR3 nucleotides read TGTGCCAGCACCCCACAGGACATTTACACTGAAGCTTTCTTT.

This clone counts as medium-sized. DNA of the CDR3: TGTGCCAGCTTTTTCGGGACAGGGAACTACAATGAGCAGTTCTTC. It codes for CASFFGTGNYNEQFF. The chain uses TRBV7-9 and TRBJ2-1; 9 nucleotides match TRBD1. V shed 8 bases, J shed 3 bases, and the junction held 8 bases outside the gene matches. CDR1 is SEHNR and CDR2 is FQNEAQ in the germline V gene (reference sequence). The length of the CDR3 is 15 residues.

The CDR3 bases are TGTGCCAGCAGTTACTCGAGGGGAGATATTCGAAACACCATATATTTT. Amino acid sequence: CASSYSRGDIRNTIYF. The chain couples TRBV6-5 to TRBJ1-3, with TRBD1 as a possible D gene (5 bases). This CDR3 is 16 amino acids long. Trimming stripped 0 bases from V and 5 bases from J, with 14 bases between. Germline values: CDR1 MNHEY, CDR2 SVGAGI.

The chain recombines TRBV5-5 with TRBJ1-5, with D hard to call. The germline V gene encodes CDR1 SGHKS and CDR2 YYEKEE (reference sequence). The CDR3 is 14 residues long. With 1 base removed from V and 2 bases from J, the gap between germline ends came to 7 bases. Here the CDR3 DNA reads TGTGCCAGCAGCTTGCGGCTTGGCAATCAGCCCCAGCATTTT. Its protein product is CASSLRLGNQPQHF. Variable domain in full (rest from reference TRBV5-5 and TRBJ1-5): DAGVTQSPTHLIKTRGQQVTLRCSPISGHKSVSWYQQVLGQGPQFIFQYYEKEERGRGNFPDRFSARQFPNYSSELNVNALLLGDSALYLCASSLRLGNQPQHFGDGTRLSIL.

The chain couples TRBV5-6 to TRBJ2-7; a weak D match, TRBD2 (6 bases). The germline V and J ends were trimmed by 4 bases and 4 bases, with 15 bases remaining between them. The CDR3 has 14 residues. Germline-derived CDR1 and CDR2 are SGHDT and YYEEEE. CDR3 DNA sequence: TGTGCCAGCAGCAACACCCTACGGGGGTACGAGCAGTACTTC. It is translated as CASSNTLRGYEQYF.

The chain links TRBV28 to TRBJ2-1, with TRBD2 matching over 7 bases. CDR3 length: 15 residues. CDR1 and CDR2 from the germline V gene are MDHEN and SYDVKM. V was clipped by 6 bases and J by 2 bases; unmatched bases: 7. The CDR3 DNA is TGTGCCAGCAGCCGAACTAGCGATGCCTACAATGAGCAGTTCTTC. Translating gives CASSRTSDAYNEQFF.

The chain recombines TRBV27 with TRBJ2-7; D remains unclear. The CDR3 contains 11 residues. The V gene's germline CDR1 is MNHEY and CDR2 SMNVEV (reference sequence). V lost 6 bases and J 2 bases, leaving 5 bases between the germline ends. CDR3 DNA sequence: TGTGCCAGCAGGTACACCTACGAGCAGTACTTC. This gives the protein CASRYTYEQYF.

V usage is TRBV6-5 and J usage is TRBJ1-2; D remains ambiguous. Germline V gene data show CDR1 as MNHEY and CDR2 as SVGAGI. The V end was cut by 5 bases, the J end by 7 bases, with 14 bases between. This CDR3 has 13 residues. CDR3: CASSELARIGYTF. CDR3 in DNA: TGTGCCAGCAGTGAATTGGCAAGGATTGGCTACACCTTC.

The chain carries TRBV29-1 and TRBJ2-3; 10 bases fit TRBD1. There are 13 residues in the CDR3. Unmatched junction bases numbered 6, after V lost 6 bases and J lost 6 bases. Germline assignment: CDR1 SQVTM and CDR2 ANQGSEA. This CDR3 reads CSVVRDRGDTQYF. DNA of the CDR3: TGCAGCGTGGTCCGGGACAGGGGTGATACGCAGTATTTT.

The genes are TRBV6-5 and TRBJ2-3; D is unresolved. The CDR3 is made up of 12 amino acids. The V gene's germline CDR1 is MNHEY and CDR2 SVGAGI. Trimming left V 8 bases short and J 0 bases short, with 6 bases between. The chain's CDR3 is CASSSSTDTQYF. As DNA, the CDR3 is TGTGCCAGCTCCTCTAGCACAGATACGCAGTATTTT.